These T cell receptor beta chains were read from a single sample in a study of vaccination effects on CD4 cells after COVID-19. Their antigens remain unidentified. Repertoires were generated with immunoSEQ multiplex PCR, while TCRdb's copy carries only in-frame clones and drops some. The repertoire includes roughly 57,000 clones, 76% of them detected once, and about 5% sits in the top ten. The source was CD4+ T cells from PBMCs cultured with HIV peptides, collected before COVID-19 vaccination. The receptors were gathered from a human donor who had a prior SARS-CoV-2 infection. Both conserved end residues are part of each CDR3. The order of the fields is V gene, CDR3 protein.

>TRBV5-4
CASSPAGGTEETQYF
>TRBV7-3
CASSPGGAPDTQYF
>TRBV2
CASSDEGNYGYTF
>TRBV7-6
CASSLAGTSSGEQYF
>TRBV18
CASSPLGGSRGYTF
>TRBV5-1
CASSLGGGLSSYNEQFF
>TRBV2
CASSGPGGGYTF
>TRBV5-4
CASSRVEGGGNEKLFF
>TRBV18
CASSSEQGASGNTIYF
>TRBV5-4
CASSADNGGGTDTQYF
>TRBV6-5
CASSYSVAEETQYF
>TRBV19
CASSIEGGAETQYF
>TRBV7-3
CASSPARGGMETQYF
>TRBV5-1
CASSATHPRNSPLHF
>TRBV2
CASRRGGGKETQYF
>TRBV18
CASSLSTGGETQYF
>TRBV6-6
CASSQLALLSGNTIYF
>TRBV7-9
CASRASRTGDTSGANVLTF
>TRBV11-2
CASGKMGTGGLRELFF
>TRBV5-4
CASSLTTQNSPLHF
>TRBV20-1
CSASPNFNTGELFF
>TRBV6-5
CASSLGQGETQYF
>TRBV24-1
CATSDPRRADTQYF
>TRBV7-8
CASSFSSNQPQHF
>TRBV2
CASSSPGQGLWGYTF
>TRBV19
CASSIHRQGAEAFF